These 29 T cell receptor beta chains originate from one sample sequenced in a study of blood T cell repertoires in COVID-19. Sequencing was performed with immunoSEQ multiplex PCR; in TCRdb, only in-frame clones are kept and a portion is missing. This table holds around 300,000 clones, around nine tenths found once. Sequenced: PBMCs or T cells enriched from blood (not recorded which). These receptors originate from a man aged 25 to 40 who had recovered from COVID-19.

V and J are TRBV5-6 and TRBJ1-3; D uncertain. V was clipped by 1 base and J by 0 bases, with 14 bases between them. The germline gives CDR1 SGHDT, CDR2 YYEEEE. The CDR3 consists of 17 residues. CDR3 residues: CASSLSATHASGNTIYF. CDR3 coding DNA: TGTGCCAGCAGCTTGTCAGCGACTCACGCCTCTGGAAACACCATATATTTT.

The J gene is TRBJ2-1, the V gene TRBV5-1; the match to TRBD2 covers 8 bases. The germline V gene encodes CDR1 SGHRS and CDR2 YFSETQ. The V and J ends lost 0 bases and 4 bases, in that order; junction bases with no gene match: 3. There are 15 residues in the CDR3. CDR3 nucleotide sequence: TGCGCCAGCAGCTTGGGACTAGCGAGGTACAATGAGCAGTTCTTC. Translating gives CASSLGLARYNEQFF. The whole variable domain, filled in from reference TRBV5-1 and TRBJ2-1, reads KAGVTQTPRYLIKTRGQQVTLSCSPISGHRSVSWYQQTPGQGLQFLFEYFSETQRNKGNFPGRFSGRQFSNSRSEMNVSTLELGDSALYLCASSLGLARYNEQFFGPGTRLTVL.

The chain joins TRBV15 to TRBJ1-4; 7 positions match TRBD1. This CDR3 has 15 residues. Looked up from germline, CDR1 is LNHNV and CDR2 is YYDKDF (reference sequence). V was pared by 3 bases and J by 10 bases, with 11 bases of the junction left unmatched. The CDR3 protein is CATSSREGADGKLFF. DNA for the CDR3: TGTGCCACCAGCAGCCGGGAGGGGGCGGATGGAAAACTGTTTTTT.

V and J are TRBV6-4 and TRBJ2-1; D is possibly TRBD2 (6 bases). CDR3 length: 17 amino acids. From germline, CDR1 is MRHNA and CDR2 SNTAGT. Trimming pared 6 bases from V and 9 bases from J, leaving 27 bases between. CDR3 protein: CASRALLPGLGYGEQFF. The CDR3 DNA reads TGTGCCAGCAGGGCCCTTTTACCGGGACTGGGATATGGTGAGCAGTTCTTC.

The chain employs TRBV7-8 and TRBJ1-2, with 7 bases fitting TRBD1. Germline V gives CDR1 SGHVS, CDR2 FQNEAQ. Trimming cost V 1 base and J 3 bases; bases outside gene matches: 2. The CDR3 is 14 amino acids. The CDR3 coding sequence is TGTGCCAGCAGCTTAGGGGACAGCCACTATGGCTACACCTTC. Translated: CASSLGDSHYGYTF.

CDR3 DNA sequence: TGTGCCAGTAGTATACTACTTTCCTACAATGAGCAGTTCTTC. Translating it yields CASSILLSYNEQFF. The chain links TRBV19 to TRBJ2-1; D unclear. The V end was cut by 2 bases, the J end by 1 base, with 6 bases between. Germline values: CDR1 LNHDA, CDR2 SQIVND (reference sequence). CDR3 length: 14 amino acids.

The rearrangement links TRBV6-1 to TRBJ2-7; 7 bases are a match to TRBD2. The CDR3 length is 18 residues. The germline CDR1 and CDR2 sequences are MNHNS and SASEGT. V dropped 3 bases and J dropped 3; count of bases not matched to a gene: 17. CDR3 coding DNA: TGTGCCAGCAGTGAGATTCTGAGCGCGGGGGATTGGATCTACGAGCAGTACTTC. Amino acid sequence: CASSEILSAGDWIYEQYF.

This clone has only one observation. CDR3 in amino acids: CASSPPRTNTGELFF. The CDR3 DNA sequence: TGTGCCAGCAGCCCGCCCAGAACGAACACCGGGGAGCTGTTTTTT. The chain employs TRBV11-2 and TRBJ2-2; D gene uncertain. The V and J ends lost 5 bases and 0 bases respectively, with 10 bases between them. The CDR3 has 15 residues. CDR1 is SGHAT and CDR2 is FQNNGV in the germline V gene.

This rearrangement joins TRBV12-3 or TRBV12-4 to TRBJ1-2; D may be TRBD1 (5 bases). The CDR3 is made up of 12 amino acids. The V end was cut by 7 bases, the J end by 8 bases, with 14 bases between. CDR3 sequence reads: CASNKEGRGYTF. Written as DNA, the CDR3 is TGTGCCAGCAATAAGGAGGGGAGAGGCTACACCTTC.

The chain carries TRBV28 and TRBJ1-2; 7 nucleotides agree with TRBD1. Germline lookup yields CDR1 MDHEN and CDR2 SYDVKM. Trimming removed 6 bases from V and 4 bases from J; junction bases left unmatched: 11. This CDR3 spans 15 amino acids. This chain's CDR3 is CASSYADRVVYGYTF. DNA for the CDR3: TGTGCCAGCAGCTACGCCGACAGGGTGGTCTATGGCTACACCTTC.

The gene calls are TRBV13 and TRBJ2-7; 7 bases map to TRBD1. The CDR3 runs 14 residues. Germline CDR1 PRHDT, CDR2 FYEKMQ (reference sequence). V lost 4 bases and J lost 6; bases outside the gene matches: 9. Written as DNA, the CDR3 is TGTGCCAGCAGCTACCCCGGGACAGTAGGCGAGCAGTACTTC. Translated, it gives CASSYPGTVGEQYF. Using reference TRBV13 and TRBJ2-7 for the parts outside the CDR3, the full variable domain is AAGVIQSPRHLIKEKRETATLKCYPIPRHDTVYWYQQGPGQDPQFLISFYEKMQSDKGSIPDRFSAQQFSDYHSELNMSSLELGDSALYFCASSYPGTVGEQYFGPGTRLTVT.

DNA for the CDR3: TGTGCCAGCAGTCAAACAAGGACAGGGGGCAATGAGCAGTTCTTC. Protein product: CASSQTRTGGNEQFF. The chain joins TRBV28 to TRBJ2-1, with 10 bases aligning to TRBD1. With V trimmed by 5 bases and J by 6 bases, 7 bases remained unmatched. The V gene's germline CDR1 is MDHEN and CDR2 SYDVKM. The CDR3 loop spans 15 amino acids.

Turning to this clone: One junction end does not reproduce the germline sequence, and a read error may be involved. V is TRBV6-5 and J is TRBJ2-1; 7 bases align to TRBD1. Germline values: CDR1 MNHEY, CDR2 SVGAGI. The CDR3 loop spans 13 amino acids. The CDR3, as DNA: TGTGCCAGCAGCTCGACAGGGTTTGGTGAGCGGTTCTTC. It translates to CASSSTGFGERFF.

The chain combines TRBV9 with TRBJ2-5, with D tentatively TRBD2 (6 bases). Germline CDR1 is SGDLS and CDR2 is YYNGEE. Trimming took 3 bases from V and 5 from J, leaving 17 bases between them. The CDR3 loop spans 15 amino acids. The CDR3 DNA follows: TGTGCCAGCAGCGGCGGAGGGACGTCGGGGGAGACCCAGTACTTC. This codes for CASSGGGTSGETQYF.

V is TRBV7-3 and J is TRBJ2-3; 7 bases agree with TRBD1. With V trimmed by 5 bases and J by 0 bases, 8 bases remained unmatched. The CDR3 is made up of 16 amino acids. Germline values: CDR1 SGHTA, CDR2 FQGTGA. This CDR3 is CASSTDRLGSTDTQYF. The CDR3 DNA sequence: TGTGCCAGCAGCACGGACAGGTTGGGGAGCACAGATACGCAGTATTTT. Looking up the rest from reference TRBV7-3 and TRBJ2-3 gives the full variable domain: GAGVSQTPSNKVTEKGKYVELRCDPISGHTALYWYRQSLGQGPEFLIYFQGTGAADDSGLPNDRFFAVRPEGSVSTLKIQRTERGDSAVYLCASSTDRLGSTDTQYFGPGTRLTVL.

A word on this clone: Other DNA variants within this sample encode the same CDR3. The chain has TRBV11-2 and TRBJ2-7; no definite D call. The CDR3 has 12 residues. Germline CDR1 and CDR2: SGHAT and FQNNGV. Deletions cut 1 base from V and 6 bases from J, with 7 bases between. CDR3 residues: CASSLAGFEQYF. The DNA of the CDR3 is TGTGCCAGCAGCTTAGCGGGTTTCGAGCAGTACTTC.

The chain links TRBV27 to TRBJ2-1; 16 bases agree with TRBD2. The CDR3 length is 17 residues. Germline assignment: CDR1 MNHEY and CDR2 SMNVEV (reference sequence). J lost 9 bases, V lost 5 bases, and 10 bases had no gene match. CDR3 protein: CASSPPGLAGGLGEQFF. In nucleotides, the CDR3 is TGTGCCAGCAGTCCTCCGGGACTAGCGGGGGGGCTCGGTGAGCAGTTCTTC.

The sample holds one count of this clone. The genes are TRBV5-1 and TRBJ2-5, with 8 bases lining up with TRBD1. Germline assignment: CDR1 SGHRS and CDR2 YFSETQ. The CDR3 length is 15 residues. Germline trimming cut 0 bases from V and 4 bases from J; bases unmatched to any gene: 5. The CDR3 nucleotides are TGCGCCAGCAGCTTGGGGTTTGGGACAGGAGAGACCCAGTACTTC. Its translation is CASSLGFGTGETQYF.

The V and J genes are TRBV6-4 and TRBJ1-2, with D perhaps matching TRBD1 (6 bases). Trimming shortened V by 0 bases and J by 8 bases, and 13 bases separated the two germline ends. CDR1 and CDR2 (germline): MRHNA, SNTAGT. The CDR3 sequence is 14 residues long. CDR3 residues: CASSDSNTGSGYTF. As DNA, the CDR3 is TGTGCCAGCAGTGACTCCAACACAGGGAGCGGCTACACCTTC.

The gene calls are TRBV18 and TRBJ2-1; 9 nucleotides match TRBD2. The ends lost 5 bases at V and 4 bases at J; junction bases unmatched: 9. The CDR3 is made up of 16 amino acids. Germline CDR1 is KGHSH and CDR2 is LQKENI. The CDR3 DNA reads as TGTGCCAGCTCAGGAGGGCCGGGACTAGCTTACAATGAGCAGTTCTTC. Translated, it gives CASSGGPGLAYNEQFF. The full variable domain, its missing parts supplied by reference TRBV18 and TRBJ2-1, is NAGVMQNPRHLVRRRGQEARLRCSPMKGHSHVYWYRQLPEEGLKFMVYLQKENIIDESGMPKERFSAEFPKEGPSILRIQQVVRGDSAAYFCASSGGPGLAYNEQFFGPGTRLTVL.

This sequence joins TRBV9 and TRBJ1-6; 8 bases are shared with TRBD1. The V segment lost 3 bases and the J segment 7 bases; nucleotides outside the gene matches: 6. The CDR3 has 15 amino acids. CDR1 is SGDLS, CDR2 YYNGEE, per germline. For the CDR3, the DNA is TGTGCCAGCAGCGCCCGACAGGGGCTAAATTCACCCCTCCACTTT. Its translation: CASSARQGLNSPLHF.

The gene calls are TRBV6-5 and TRBJ1-1; TRBD1 matches 7 bases. The CDR3 extends over 16 amino acids. Germline V gives CDR1 MNHEY, CDR2 SVGAGI. The V segment lost 3 bases and the J segment 0 bases; nucleotides outside the gene matches: 7. CDR3 sequence: CASSYSRGMMNTEAFF. In nucleotides, the CDR3 is TGTGCCAGCAGTTATTCCAGGGGGATGATGAACACTGAAGCTTTCTTT.

The rearrangement uses TRBV28 and TRBJ2-7, with a weak D call TRBD1 (5 bases). Germline CDR1 MDHEN, CDR2 SYDVKM. The CDR3 consists of 13 residues. V was shortened by 8 bases and J by 6 bases, with 17 bases between the two germline ends. CDR3 protein: CASRDSNPSEQYF. The CDR3 DNA sequence: TGTGCCAGCCGTGACAGTAATCCTTCCGAGCAGTACTTC.

The genes are TRBV5-1 and TRBJ2-1; D unclear. CDR1 and CDR2 from the germline V gene are SGHRS and YFSETQ. Deletions cut 4 bases from V and 4 bases from J, with 18 bases between. The CDR3 spans 16 residues. The CDR3 DNA follows: TGCGCCAGCAGCCCTGGTGTGGCCAGAGGTTACAATGAGCAGTTCTTC. This translates into CASSPGVARGYNEQFF.

Comment on this clone: This sample includes further DNA sequences coding for the same CDR3. The chain recombines TRBV5-1 with TRBJ2-5; TRBD2 matches 8 bases. V gave up 0 bases and J gave up 2 bases; unmatched junction bases: 3. This CDR3 is 15 amino acids long. CDR1 and CDR2 from the germline V gene are SGHRS and YFSETQ. In DNA, the CDR3 is TGCGCCAGCAGCTTGGTCACTAGCGGACAAGAGACCCAGTACTTC. Amino acid sequence: CASSLVTSGQETQYF.

The V and J genes are TRBV18 and TRBJ1-5; TRBD1 matches at 8 bases. Trimming took 2 bases from V and 7 from J; bases not matched to a gene: 4. In germline, CDR1 is KGHSH, CDR2 LQKENI. The CDR3 contains 14 residues. The DNA of the CDR3 is TGTGCCAGCTCACCAGGGACAGGCGAACAGCCCCAGCATTTT. Translated: CASSPGTGEQPQHF.

V gene TRBV11-3 combines with J gene TRBJ2-1; D is perhaps TRBD2 (5 bases). The CDR3 consists of 15 residues. Trimming pared 1 base from V and 3 bases from J, leaving 10 bases between. Germline CDR1 is SGHNT and CDR2 is YENEEA. This CDR3 is CASSLGTGDYNEQFF. The CDR3 DNA follows: TGTGCCAGCAGCTTAGGGACTGGCGACTACAATGAGCAGTTCTTC.

This chain uses TRBV5-3 with TRBJ1-2, with TRBD1 matching 9 bases. TRBV5-3 is placed among ORFs of uncertain function. CDR3 length: 15 amino acids. DNA of the CDR3: TGTGCGGGGAAGCCTACCCTGAACAGGGGGCGCGCCTACACCTTC. It translates to CAGKPTLNRGRAYTF.

This clone was recorded a few times. The genes are TRBV13 and TRBJ2-5; TRBD1 matches at 7 bases. Trimming removed 5 bases from V and 2 bases from J; junction bases left unmatched: 2. This CDR3 spans 13 amino acids. CDR1 is PRHDT and CDR2 is FYEKMQ in the germline V gene (reference sequence). The DNA for the CDR3 is TGTGCCAGCAGCGCGGACAGGCAAGAGACCCAGTACTTC. This encodes CASSADRQETQYF.